The rows below give T cell receptor beta chains drawn from one sample of a study of T cell changes during pregnancy in multiple sclerosis. Assay used: immunoSEQ multiplex PCR; TCRdb lists only in-frame clones, some missing. The sample includes 81,000 or so clones, 90% to 95% of them seen just once. Source: PBMCs, taken in the first trimester of pregnancy. Receptors originate from a female donor in good health, serving as a control in a pregnancy study. Some clones in this sample may be carry-over from other donors' samples. Both conserved end residues are part of each CDR3. The order of the fields is D gene, clone size, V gene, J gene, CDR3 protein, CDR3 DNA. The D gene is left open where the match is weak. Size is stated for part of the rows, as once, few or many counts, or as a class when the clone is expanded.

-	-	TRBV5-1	TRBJ2-2	CASSSQGRELFF	TGCGCCAGCAGCTCCCAGGGTCGGGAGCTGTTTTTT
TRBD1	-	TRBV4-3	TRBJ1-5	CASSQGEAQPQHF	TGCGCCAGCTCACAGGGGGAAGCTCAGCCCCAGCATTTT
-	few	TRBV7-9	TRBJ1-5	CASAGASNQPQHF	TGTGCCAGCGCGGGGGCAAGCAATCAGCCCCAGCATTTT
-	-	TRBV5-4	TRBJ1-1	CASRETDSMNTEAFF	TGTGCCAGCAGGGAAACGGACAGTATGAACACTGAAGCTTTCTTT
-	-	TRBV4-2	TRBJ1-1	CASSQDRGRAGPHTEAFF	TGTGCCAGCAGCCAAGATAGGGGGAGGGCAGGGCCGCACACTGAAGCTTTCTTT
-	-	TRBV19	TRBJ2-2	CASTSAGGELFF	TGTGCCAGTACCTCTGCGGGCGGGGAGCTGTTTTTT
TRBD1	-	TRBV28	TRBJ1-5	CASSGGGGRNQPQHF	TGTGCCAGCAGCGGAGGAGGGGGCCGCAATCAGCCCCAGCATTTT
-	-	TRBV6-5	TRBJ2-4	CASSKTGAKNIQYF	TGTGCCAGTAGTAAGACGGGAGCCAAAAACATTCAGTACTTC
-	-	TRBV7-3	TRBJ2-5	CASSEGPTETQYF	TGTGCCAGCAGCGAGGGCCCGACGGAGACCCAGTACTTC
-	few	TRBV6-4	TRBJ1-1	CASSQQGENTEAFF	TGTGCCAGCAGTCAACAGGGAGAGAACACTGAAGCTTTCTTT
-	-	TRBV5-4	TRBJ1-4	CASSLAPGREGEKLFF	TGTGCCAGCAGCTTGGCCCCGGGGAGGGAGGGTGAAAAACTGTTTTTT
TRBD1	-	TRBV28	TRBJ1-5	CASSLSPPGGQPQHF	TGTGCCAGCAGTTTATCCCCGCCAGGGGGGCAGCCCCAGCATTTT
-	-	TRBV28	TRBJ1-1	CASRLDMNTEAFF	TGTGCCAGCAGGCTGGACATGAACACTGAAGCTTTCTTT
-	once	TRBV27	TRBJ2-6	CASSLSYSSGANVLTF	TGTGCCAGCAGTTTATCGTACAGTTCTGGGGCCAACGTCCTGACTTTC
TRBD2	-	TRBV6-5	TRBJ2-5	CAGLAGMETQYF	TGTGCCGGCTTAGCGGGAATGGAGACCCAGTACTTC
TRBD1	-	TRBV19	TRBJ1-2	CASSILTGGNVYGYTF	TGTGCCAGTAGTATATTAACAGGGGGAAACGTTTATGGCTACACCTTC
-	-	TRBV4-1	TRBJ2-4	CASSQGSIQYF	TGCGCCAGCAGCCAAGGGAGCATTCAGTACTTC
-	-	TRBV5-8	TRBJ2-7	CASSIAGQSSYEQYF	TGTGCCAGCAGCATAGCCGGTCAGAGCTCCTACGAGCAGTACTTC
-	-	TRBV7-2	TRBJ1-5	CASSPRGGSQPQHF	TGTGCCAGCAGCCCAAGGGGGGGGAGTCAGCCCCAGCATTTT
TRBD2	-	TRBV28	TRBJ2-5	CASSLSSGRGQETQYF	TGTGCCAGCAGTTTATCTAGCGGGAGGGGCCAAGAGACCCAGTACTTC
-	-	TRBV2	TRBJ1-5	CASSGRARNQPQHF	TGTGCCAGCAGTGGCAGGGCTAGAAATCAGCCCCAGCATTTT
-	-	TRBV11-2	TRBJ2-5	CASSFRGSQETQYF	TGTGCCAGCAGCTTTCGGGGGTCCCAAGAGACCCAGTACTTC
TRBD2	-	TRBV2	TRBJ2-3	CASSLAGRQEDTQYF	TGTGCCAGCAGTCTAGCGGGAAGGCAGGAAGATACGCAGTATTTT
-	once	TRBV29-1	TRBJ1-5	CRPVAQHF	TGCCGTCCAGTGGCCCAGCATTTT
-	-	TRBV5-1	TRBJ1-2	CASSTGSQGYGYTF	TGCGCCAGCAGCACAGGTTCCCAGGGGTATGGCTACACCTTC
TRBD2	-	TRBV28	TRBJ2-7	CASSLLISGSENFYEQYF	TGTGCCAGCAGTTTACTAATTAGCGGGAGCGAAAACTTCTACGAGCAGTACTTC
-	-	TRBV15	TRBJ1-1	CATARDDTEAFF	TGTGCCACCGCCCGGGATGACACTGAAGCTTTCTTT
TRBD1	-	TRBV4-2	TRBJ1-5	CASSQGQGSNQPQHF	TGTGCCAGCAGCCAAGGACAGGGAAGCAATCAGCCCCAGCATTTT
-	-	TRBV7-9	TRBJ1-1	CASSIQGGNTEAFF	TGTGCCAGCAGCATACAGGGCGGGAACACTGAAGCTTTCTTT
TRBD1	-	TRBV30	TRBJ2-2	CAWSEGAASGELFF	TGTGCCTGGAGTGAGGGGGCCGCCTCCGGGGAGCTGTTTTTT
-	-	TRBV9	TRBJ2-7	CASSASRDTYAYEQYF	TGTGCCAGCAGCGCATCCCGGGACACATATGCCTACGAGCAGTACTTC
TRBD1	-	TRBV19	TRBJ2-2	CASSIDTRGRMDTGELFF	TGTGCCAGTAGTATAGACACCAGGGGGCGGATGGACACCGGGGAGCTGTTTTTT
TRBD2	once	TRBV5-1	TRBJ2-5	CASSSGGGETQYF	TGCGCCAGCAGCTCGGGGGGGGGAGAGACCCAGTACTTC
TRBD2	-	TRBV11-2	TRBJ2-3	CASSPNPGGTNTQYF	TGTGCCAGCAGTCCGAACCCGGGAGGGACGAATACGCAGTATTTT
TRBD1	-	TRBV9	TRBJ2-3	CASSVGGAGGDTQYF	TGTGCCAGCAGCGTAGGGGGGGCAGGGGGCGATACGCAGTATTTT
-	-	TRBV9	TRBJ2-3	CASSVVQGADTQYF	TGTGCCAGCAGCGTAGTACAGGGCGCAGATACGCAGTATTTT
-	-	TRBV19	TRBJ1-1	CASSIGQVNTEAFF	TGTGCCAGTAGTATAGGACAGGTGAACACTGAAGCTTTCTTT
TRBD2	-	TRBV29-1	TRBJ2-1	CSARGVGGDLYNEQFF	TGCAGCGCTCGGGGGGTGGGGGGTGATTTATACAATGAGCAGTTCTTC
TRBD2	-	TRBV15	TRBJ2-7	CATSRSGGSTYEQYF	TGTGCCACCAGCAGATCGGGGGGGAGCACCTACGAGCAGTACTTC
TRBD2	-	TRBV10-3	TRBJ2-7	CAISELEGGHEQYF	TGTGCCATCAGTGAGTTGGAGGGAGGGCACGAGCAGTACTTC
-	-	TRBV14	TRBJ1-1	CASRKQGNTEAFF	TGTGCCAGCAGGAAGCAGGGGAACACTGAAGCTTTCTTT
TRBD1	-	TRBV18	TRBJ2-7	CASSPDRVGYEQYF	TGTGCCAGCTCCCCCGACAGGGTAGGCTACGAGCAGTACTTC
TRBD2	-	TRBV27	TRBJ2-7	CASSTLAGGPAREQYF	TGTGCCAGCAGTACCCTAGCGGGGGGGCCGGCTCGCGAGCAGTACTTC
-	once	TRBV5-6	TRBJ1-2	CASSLGGPAALYGYTF	TGTGCCAGCAGCTTGGGGGGGCCAGCGGCCTTATATGGCTACACCTTC